This TCR beta chain was sequenced during a study of OX40 agonist ivuxolimab in advanced cancers. Study background: While on treatment, patients had intravenous ivuxolimab at 0.01 to 10 mg/kg every 2 weeks. Among those enrolled, mean age was around 60 years (range about 20 to 79) and 75% to 85% were male. The study's findings and limits: Antigen specificity remained undetermined for the expanded peripheral T cells. At doses 0.1 to 3.0 mg/kg, CD4+ and CD8+ clones expanded.

Sequencing used immunoSEQ multiplex PCR; TCRdb keeps in-frame clones, though not all of them. Of approximately 39,000 clones listed, roughly three quarters are singletons. Germline V CDR1 and CDR2: MNHEY, SMNVEV (reference sequence). CDR3 length equals 13 residues. The germline V and J ends were trimmed by 3 bases and 14 bases, with 14 bases remaining between them. A remark on this clone: No antigen is known for it.

The TCR sequence derives from an adult with an advanced solid tumor such as melanoma, head and neck, liver or kidney cancer. The V and J genes are TRBV27 and TRBJ1-6, with TRBD1 as a possible D gene (5 bases). Sequencing used CD4+ or CD8+ T cells sorted from blood, obtained in a trial of the OX40 agonist ivuxolimab. CDR3 region: CASSFREGQALHF. In nucleotides, the CDR3 is TGTGCCAGCAGTTTCCGAGAGGGGCAGGCCCTCCACTTT.